This passage covers 5 T cell receptor beta chains from one sample sequenced in a study of T cell repertoires in cytomegalovirus infection. Via MiXCR, TCRdb re-called the reads, giving one row per CDR3 protein. The repertoire holds around 280,000 distinct CDR3 sequences, with roughly 15% as singletons. The sequenced sample consisted of PBMCs. These receptors were taken from a human donor in good health (CMV status not recorded). Some clones in this sample may be carry-over from other donors' samples.

At least ten counts were recorded for this clonotype. The V and J genes are TRBV14 and TRBJ1-1; the D gene is possibly TRBD1 (5 bases). The germline CDR1 and CDR2 sequences are SGHDN and FVKESK. The V and J ends lost 1 base and 5 bases respectively, with 17 bases between them. The CDR3 covers 16 residues. CDR3 DNA: TGTGCCAGCAGCCAAGGATCGGGCGGGGGGTGGACTGAAGCTTTCTTT. This sequence encodes CASSQGSGGGWTEAFF. Complete variable domain (other parts from reference TRBV14 and TRBJ1-1): EAGVTQFPSHSVIEKGQTVTLRCDPISGHDNLYWYRRVMGKEIKFLLHFVKESKQDESGMPNNRFLAERTGGTYSTLKVQPAELEDSGVYFCASSQGSGGGWTEAFFGQGTRLTVV.

This clonotype was detected only a few times. The rearrangement links TRBV29-1 to TRBJ2-5; 7 bases are shared with TRBD2. Germline CDR1 and CDR2: SQVTM and ANQGSEA. Trimming removed 3 bases from V and 0 bases from J; junction bases left unmatched: 16. CDR3 size: 18 residues. The DNA for the CDR3 is TGCAGCGTTGAGTGGCTGCCCAGCGGGGAACTGTACCAAGAGACCCAGTACTTC. Translated: CSVEWLPSGELYQETQYF.

The rearrangement links TRBV20-1 to TRBJ2-7; tentatively, D is TRBD1 (5 bases). Germline V gene lookup returns CDR1 DFQATT and CDR2 SNEGSKA (reference sequence). The CDR3 spans 14 residues. The V gene lost 0 bases and the J gene lost 6 bases, with 15 bases spanning the gap. CDR3 nucleotides: TGCAGTGCTAGAGATCTTGAGCAGGGCGGCGAGCAGTACTTC. It codes for CSARDLEQGGEQYF.

Comment on this clonotype: The junction departs from the called germline gene at one end, perhaps through a read error. This chain joins TRBV20-1 and TRBJ2-2; D is possibly TRBD2 (6 bases). The length of the CDR3 is 16 residues. Germline lookup yields CDR1 DFQATT and CDR2 SNEGSKA (reference sequence). CDR3 bases: TGCGGTGCTAGAGCAGCAGGGTCGGGGGACACCGGGGAGCTGTTTTTT. Its translation is CGARAAGSGDTGELFF.

This clonotype was seen more than once but under ten times. The V call is TRBV7-9, the J call TRBJ2-3, with TRBD2 identical over 10 bases. The CDR3 consists of 14 residues. Germline values: CDR1 SEHNR, CDR2 FQNEAQ (reference sequence). Trimming cost V 7 bases and J 4 bases; bases outside gene matches: 5. The CDR3 nucleotides are TGTGCCAGCATGGCTAGCGGGAGCTCAGATACGCAGTATTTT. Translation: CASMASGSSDTQYF.